This record concerns one TCR beta chain sequence. Its specificity is not known. V lost 4 bases, J lost 5 bases, and 7 bases stayed unmatched. CDR1 is SGHTA, CDR2 FQGNSA, per germline. The CDR3 has 16 residues. The sample comes from a study of T cell responses to AZD1222 COVID-19 vaccine. Study results and limitations: Just a handful of AZD1222 recipients tested seropositive at baseline.

Generated by immunoSEQ multiplex PCR, the TCRdb table keeps only in-frame clones and is missing some. The table records 110,000 to 150,000 clones, about 91% of them present only once. V gene TRBV7-2 combines with J gene TRBJ2-5, with TRBD2 identical over 13 bases. The sequencing used peripheral blood, collected on day 0 of AZD1222 vaccination. The source is an adult in good health. The CDR3 DNA sequence: TGTGCCAGCAGCTCCTGGACTAGCGGGGGTTACGAGACCCAGTACTTC. Its translation is CASSSWTSGGYETQYF.